A single sample gave rise to the 26 T cell receptor beta chains below, sequenced in a study of regulatory T cells in long-lasting Graves disease. In building TCR beta libraries, iRepertoire HTBI primers were used together with Arm-PCR of CDR3 regions. TCRdb reprocessed the multiplex PCR reads via MiXCR and lists one record per CDR3 protein. The sample shows approximately 470,000 distinct CDR3 sequences, less than 25% of them seen only once. The time point here: persistent/refractory GD, antithyroid drugs over 5 years with positive TRAb. Preparation of the TCR library used RNA extracted from PBMCs. Sequencing used peripheral blood mononuclear cells (PBMCs), obtained when the disease was refractory, from a patient treated with antithyroid drugs. These receptor sequences come from a female donor with Graves disease.

This clonotype was counted at least ten times. The chain joins TRBV3-1 to TRBJ1-1, with unresolved D. The germline V gene encodes CDR1 LGHDT and CDR2 YNNKEL (reference sequence). Trimming left V 3 bases short and J 11 bases short, with 16 bases between. The CDR3 length is 13 residues. CDR3 region: CASSHLGRDGAFF. CDR3 sequence (DNA): TGTGCCAGCAGCCATTTAGGCCGGGATGGGGCTTTCTTT.

The sample holds many counts of this clonotype. The rearrangement links TRBV11-2 to TRBJ2-7, with 10 bases identical to TRBD1. CDR1 is SGHAT and CDR2 is FQNNGV in the germline V gene. V dropped 1 base and J dropped 1; count of bases not matched to a gene: 7. The CDR3 covers 17 residues. CDR3 in DNA: TGTGCCAGCAGCTTAGCACGCGACAGGGGGCTGTCCTACGAGCAGTACTTC. This encodes CASSLARDRGLSYEQYF.

There are a few counts of this clonotype. J is TRBJ2-2 and V is TRBV7-3, with D tentatively TRBD2 (6 bases). Deletions cut 5 bases from V and 6 bases from J, with 13 bases between. Germline CDR1 is SGHTA and CDR2 is FQGTGA. The CDR3 is 14 residues long. The CDR3 sequence: CASSTSPGAGELFF. The CDR3 DNA reads as TGTGCCAGCAGCACCAGCCCGGGAGCCGGGGAGCTGTTTTTT.

The J gene is TRBJ2-3, the V gene TRBV19, with 8 positions matching TRBD1. Germline loops: CDR1 LNHDA, CDR2 SQIVND (reference sequence). J lost 4 bases, V lost 6 bases, and 9 bases had no gene match. The CDR3 loop spans 15 amino acids. CDR3 loop: CASRVRTGKADTQYF. Written as DNA, the CDR3 is TGTGCCAGTAGAGTAAGGACAGGGAAGGCAGATACGCAGTATTTT.

In this sample, this clonotype turned up a few times. The rearrangement joins TRBV6-1 to TRBJ2-7; D gene uncertain. Trimming shortened V by 7 bases and J by 5 bases, and 15 bases separated the two germline ends. CDR1 and CDR2 from the germline V gene are MNHNS and SASEGT. The CDR3 runs to 13 residues. The CDR3 DNA reads TGTGCCAGCAAATTAAATGAAGTTGACGAGCAGTACTTC. Protein product: CASKLNEVDEQYF.

This clonotype has ten or more counts. The chain carries TRBV28 and TRBJ2-7; D call uncertain. CDR1 and CDR2 from the germline V gene are MDHEN and SYDVKM. V lost 4 bases and J 0 bases, leaving 22 bases between the germline ends. This CDR3 is 18 amino acids long. DNA for the CDR3: TGTGCCAGCAGTTCGACCGCCTTGGGTTTTGATAGCTCCTACGAGCAGTACTTC. Translation gives CASSSTALGFDSSYEQYF.

This clonotype has at least ten counts. This sequence joins TRBV6-9 and TRBJ1-1; D is unresolved. This CDR3 region has 14 residues. CDR1 is MNHGY and CDR2 is SVAAGI in the germline V gene. V was shortened by 3 bases and J by 0 bases, with 8 bases between the two germline ends. The CDR3 loop reads CASSYERMNTEAFF. The CDR3 bases are TGTGCCAGCAGTTACGAGAGAATGAACACTGAAGCTTTCTTT.

The chain is built from TRBV20-1 and TRBJ1-2; D gene ambiguous. Germline assignment: CDR1 DFQATT and CDR2 SNEGSKA (reference sequence). V lost 7 bases and J 3 bases, leaving 9 bases between the germline ends. The CDR3 contains 11 residues. The CDR3 nucleotides read TGCAGTGGGAATGGGGACTATGGCTACACCTTC. Translating gives CSGNGDYGYTF.

Only a few counts were recorded for this clonotype. V gene TRBV5-1 combines with J gene TRBJ2-7; 9 bases line up with TRBD2. The CDR3 contains 16 residues. Germline V CDR1 and CDR2: SGHRS, YFSETQ. The trim removed 0 bases at V and 3 bases at J, leaving 7 bases unmatched. The CDR3 spells CASSLDPASGDYEQYF. CDR3 sequence (DNA): TGCGCCAGCAGCTTGGATCCGGCTAGCGGGGACTACGAGCAGTACTTC. The variable domain in full, with the rest retrieved from reference TRBV5-1 and TRBJ2-7, is KAGVTQTPRYLIKTRGQQVTLSCSPISGHRSVSWYQQTPGQGLQFLFEYFSETQRNKGNFPGRFSGRQFSNSRSEMNVSTLELGDSALYLCASSLDPASGDYEQYFGPGTRLTVT.

The chain links TRBV5-1 to TRBJ2-1, with 10 bases aligning to TRBD2. CDR1 and CDR2 (germline): SGHRS, YFSETQ. After removal of 2 bases from V and 7 bases from J, the junction contained 6 bases not matched to a gene. This CDR3 is 15 amino acids long. The CDR3 loop is CASSFSAGGLNEQFF. Written as DNA, the CDR3 is TGCGCCAGCAGCTTCTCAGCGGGAGGGCTGAATGAGCAGTTCTTC.

This clonotype came up many times. The gene calls are TRBV12-3 or TRBV12-4 and TRBJ2-5, with D maybe TRBD2 (5 bases). V was trimmed by 2 bases and J by 5 bases, leaving 15 bases between them. There are 15 residues in the CDR3. CDR3 coding DNA: TGTGCCAGCAGTTTAAACACGGGGAAAGGGGAGACCCAGTACTTC. Translating it yields CASSLNTGKGETQYF.

This clonotype was detected once. V gene TRBV28 combines with J gene TRBJ2-1, with 11 positions matching TRBD2. V trimming: 6 bases; J trimming: 4 bases; junction bases outside the gene matches: 2. The germline gives CDR1 MDHEN, CDR2 SYDVKM. This CDR3 comprises 14 residues. The CDR3 sequence: CASRLAGEYNEQFF. Here the CDR3 DNA reads TGTGCCAGCAGACTAGCGGGAGAGTACAATGAGCAGTTCTTC.

The V gene is TRBV5-1, the J gene TRBJ2-1, with D possibly TRBD1 on 6 matching bases. The CDR3 consists of 15 residues. Trimming removed 1 base at V and 6 bases at J, with 14 bases between. CDR1 is SGHRS, CDR2 YFSETQ, per germline. The CDR3 coding sequence is TGCGCCAGCAGCTTGTGGCCAGGGGATAGCAATGAGCAGTTCTTC. Translated, it gives CASSLWPGDSNEQFF.

This clonotype has at least ten counts. The chain has TRBV18 and TRBJ1-1; no clear D gene. CDR1 KGHSH and CDR2 LQKENI come from the germline V gene. The CDR3 has 16 amino acids. V was shortened by 3 bases and J by 4 bases, with 18 bases between the two germline ends. DNA for the CDR3: TGTGCCAGCTCACCCCTGACCACTCCTCGAGGCACTGAAGCTTTCTTT. This sequence encodes CASSPLTTPRGTEAFF.

This clonotype has ten or more counts. The chain links TRBV2 to TRBJ2-7, with D uncertain. This CDR3 has 13 residues. Germline V gene data show CDR1 as SNHLY and CDR2 as FYNNEI. V lost 5 bases to trimming and J lost 5 bases, with 13 bases between them. The CDR3 here is CASSPGPINEQYF. DNA of the CDR3: TGTGCCAGCAGTCCGGGCCCCATAAACGAGCAGTACTTC.

This clonotype has a count of ten or more. The chain carries TRBV10-2 and TRBJ2-2; 8 bases line up with TRBD1. J was trimmed by 1 base and V by 4 bases; bases with no gene match: 5. The CDR3 spans 16 residues. Germline values: CDR1 WSHSY, CDR2 SAAADI. CDR3 DNA sequence: TGCGCCAGCAGTGCCCTCGACAGGGGGAACACCGGGGAGCTGTTTTTT. This encodes CASSALDRGNTGELFF.

The chain is built from TRBV19 and TRBJ2-1; 7 bases agree with TRBD2. Trimming took 6 bases from V and 3 from J; bases not matched to a gene: 11. This CDR3 has 16 amino acids. Germline CDR1 and CDR2: LNHDA and SQIVND (reference sequence). CDR3 loop: CASSQLALGDYNEQFF. In DNA form, the CDR3 reads TGTGCCAGTAGCCAACTAGCGCTAGGGGACTACAATGAGCAGTTCTTC.

Only a few counts were recorded for this clonotype. This sequence joins TRBV19 and TRBJ1-2, with 8 nucleotides matching TRBD1. The ends lost 3 bases at V and 7 bases at J; junction bases unmatched: 7. Germline assignment: CDR1 LNHDA and CDR2 SQIVND (reference sequence). This CDR3 region has 14 residues. The CDR3 bases are TGTGCCAGTAGTATGTACAGGGGGAATGGTGGCTACACCTTC. It specifies CASSMYRGNGGYTF.

Turning to this clonotype: A junction boundary mismatches the germline segment, possibly from a read error. The rearrangement uses TRBV11-2 and TRBJ2-7, with D perhaps matching TRBD2 (7 bases). The V gene's germline CDR1 is SGHAT and CDR2 FQNNGV. The CDR3 consists of 16 residues. The CDR3 DNA reads TGTGCCAGCAGCCCCCGGGGAGGGGGACCAGCCTACGAGCAGCACTTC. Protein product: CASSPRGGGPAYEQHF.

This clonotype was recorded at least ten times. The gene calls are TRBV20-1 and TRBJ1-4; D is possibly TRBD1 (5 bases). Trimming took 6 bases from V and 7 from J, leaving 15 bases between them. CDR3 length: 13 residues. Germline values: CDR1 DFQATT, CDR2 SNEGSKA (reference sequence). CDR3 coding DNA: TGCAGTGCGGACGACAGTGAATTTGAAAAACTGTTTTTT. It translates to CSADDSEFEKLFF.

This clonotype was found a few times. The chain is built from TRBV7-3 and TRBJ2-7, with TRBD2 matching over 7 bases. The CDR3 has 15 residues. Germline CDR1 SGHTA, CDR2 FQGTGA. With V trimmed by 2 bases and J by 3 bases, 7 bases remained unmatched. The CDR3 DNA is TGTGCCAGCAGCTTATACGGGGGAGGGGACTACGAGCAGTACTTC. Its translation: CASSLYGGGDYEQYF.

This clonotype was recorded many times. The rearrangement uses TRBV20-1 and TRBJ1-2, with D possibly TRBD1 on 5 matching bases. From germline, CDR1 is DFQATT and CDR2 SNEGSKA (reference sequence). CDR3 size: 13 residues. V was cut by 1 base and J by 6 bases, with 12 bases left in between. The CDR3 here is CSARGQGLDGYTF. In DNA, the CDR3 is TGCAGTGCTAGAGGGCAGGGACTGGATGGCTACACCTTC.

This clonotype turned up a few times. This chain connects TRBV7-9 to TRBJ2-7, with a tentative D call TRBD2 (6 bases). V was pared by 11 bases and J by 1 base, with 18 bases between. Germline lookup yields CDR1 SEHNR and CDR2 FQNEAQ (reference sequence). The CDR3 has 14 amino acids. CDR3 residues: CAGEWDSESYEQYF. The CDR3 nucleotides are TGTGCCGGCGAATGGGACTCCGAATCCTACGAGCAGTACTTC.

The CDR3 coding sequence is TGCAGTGCCTTAGGGGAGTCTATCTCCTACGAGCAGTACTTC. Encoded protein: CSALGESISYEQYF. The genes are TRBV20-1 and TRBJ2-7; D is perhaps TRBD1 or TRBD2 (5 bases each). Trimming cost V 6 bases and J 0 bases, with 15 bases left between them. CDR1 is DFQATT, CDR2 SNEGSKA, per germline (reference sequence). This CDR3 region has 14 residues.

This clonotype turned up a few times. This sequence joins TRBV2 and TRBJ2-7; tentatively, D is TRBD2 (7 bases). Trimming pared 6 bases from V and 5 bases from J, leaving 14 bases between. CDR1 is SNHLY, CDR2 FYNNEI, per germline. The CDR3 length is 13 residues. CDR3 protein: CASRGGGFNEQYF. CDR3 nucleotides: TGTGCCAGCAGGGGAGGGGGGTTTAACGAGCAGTACTTC.

This clonotype was seen repeatedly, ten times or more. The chain links TRBV6-5 to TRBJ2-7, with TRBD2 matching over 7 bases. The J segment lost 5 bases and the V segment lost 0 bases, leaving 10 bases of the junction unmatched. Germline V gene data show CDR1 as MNHEY and CDR2 as SVGAGI. The CDR3 covers 16 residues. The CDR3 DNA follows: TGTGCCAGCAGTTACTCGGTATCTGGGAGGGACGACGAGCAGTACTTC. This codes for CASSYSVSGRDDEQYF.